This TCR beta chain was captured by sequencing in a study of PD-L1 blockade in urothelial cancer. Time point in this sample: peripheral blood 6 weeks after treatment start. The CDR3 is 14 residues long. From germline, CDR1 is MNHNS and CDR2 SASEGT. With V trimmed by 6 bases and J by 4 bases, 5 bases remained unmatched. Sequencing used immunoSEQ multiplex PCR; TCRdb keeps in-frame clones, though not all of them. The sample lists nearly 45,000 clones; more than 75% were seen once. V usage is TRBV6-1 and J usage is TRBJ1-5, with 8 positions matching TRBD1. This TCR was sampled from a man aged 55 to 70 with urothelial cancer. Sequencing was performed on PBMCs, taken around atezolizumab (anti-PD-L1) treatment. The CDR3 reads CASRYQGANQPQHF. DNA for the CDR3: TGTGCCAGCAGATATCAGGGGGCTAATCAGCCCCAGCATTTT.